These 3 T cell receptor beta chains share one sample of origin, sequenced in a study of blood T cell repertoires in COVID-19. Clones were read by immunoSEQ multiplex PCR, and TCRdb kept only the in-frame ones, dropping some. The sample holds 330,000 or so clones, less than 90% seen once. Sequencing was carried out using PBMCs or T cells enriched from blood (not recorded which). The receptors derive from a woman aged 25 to 45 who had recovered from COVID-19.

A single count supports this clone. The gene calls are TRBV28 and TRBJ1-2; 8 bases are a match to TRBD1. The germline gives CDR1 MDHEN, CDR2 SYDVKM. The CDR3 length is 15 residues. J lost 7 bases, V lost 4 bases, and 11 bases had no gene match. CDR3 nucleotides: TGTGCCAGCAGTTCCGGGGACAGGCAACGGGGTGGCTACACCTTC. It encodes CASSSGDRQRGGYTF.

The genes are TRBV10-3 and TRBJ2-7, with 8 bases that match TRBD1. The CDR3 contains 13 residues. The V and J ends lost 6 bases and 5 bases, in that order; junction bases with no gene match: 6. CDR1 ENHRY and CDR2 SYGVKD come from the germline V gene. This CDR3 is CAIRGQVEDEQYF. CDR3 coding DNA: TGTGCCATCAGGGGACAGGTAGAGGACGAGCAGTACTTC.

CDR3 DNA: TGTGCCAGCAGTACGGGATCCGCCTACGAGCAGTACTTC. This sequence encodes CASSTGSAYEQYF. The V gene is TRBV9, the J gene TRBJ2-7; possible D gene TRBD2, 5 bases. This CDR3 is 13 amino acids long. Germline V gene lookup returns CDR1 SGDLS and CDR2 YYNGEE. V lost 5 bases, J lost 2 bases, and 11 bases lay in between.